The present T cell receptor beta chain was sequenced within a study of blood T cell repertoires in COVID-19. Overall study context: Samples came from the United States, Italy and Spain, spanning acute and convalescent COVID-19. PBMCs, B-cell-depleted T cells, or T cells were the source of the cDNA or gDNA that made up the material.

The V gene's germline CDR1 is SNHLY and CDR2 FYNNEI. The CDR3 loop spans 15 amino acids. Germline trimming cut 4 bases from V and 3 bases from J; bases unmatched to any gene: 4. Study processing details: Amplified reference gene primers provided the basis for estimating nucleated cell counts. Clones were sequenced by immunoSEQ multiplex PCR, and TCRdb holds only the in-frame ones, with some missing. The V and J calls and the clone size are those of that table, but D and trimming were determined from the DNA. The profile covers about 280,000 clones, with 65% to 90% appearing a single time and about an eighth taken by the ten largest.

The clonotype originates from a human donor in a cohort sampled during active COVID-19. The V and J genes are TRBV2 and TRBJ2-7, with 12 nucleotides matching TRBD2. The sequencing sample was made of peripheral blood. The CDR3 nucleotides are TGTGCCAGCAGTGTCGGACTAGCGGGACTCTACGAGCAGTACTTC. Its translation is CASSVGLAGLYEQYF.